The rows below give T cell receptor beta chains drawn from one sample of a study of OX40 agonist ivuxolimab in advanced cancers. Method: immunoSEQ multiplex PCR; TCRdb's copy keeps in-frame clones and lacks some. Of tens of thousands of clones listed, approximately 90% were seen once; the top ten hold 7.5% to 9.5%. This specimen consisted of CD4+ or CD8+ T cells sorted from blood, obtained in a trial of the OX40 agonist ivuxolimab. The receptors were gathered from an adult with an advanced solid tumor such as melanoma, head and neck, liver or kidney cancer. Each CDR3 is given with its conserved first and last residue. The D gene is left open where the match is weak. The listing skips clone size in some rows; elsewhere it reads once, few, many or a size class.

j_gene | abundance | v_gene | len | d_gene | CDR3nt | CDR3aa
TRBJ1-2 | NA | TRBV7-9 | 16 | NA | TGTGCCAGCAGCCTATCCGCGGGGGTTCAGGTCTATGGCTACACCTTC | CASSLSAGVQVYGYTF
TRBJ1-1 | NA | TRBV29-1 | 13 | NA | TGCAGCGTTGAAGAGGGGGGAGGCCCTGAAGCTTTCTTT | CSVEEGGGPEAFF
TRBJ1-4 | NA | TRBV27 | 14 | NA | TGTGCCAGCAGCCAGATCCCAACTAATGAAAAACTGTTTTTT | CASSQIPTNEKLFF
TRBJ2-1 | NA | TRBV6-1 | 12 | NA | TGTGCCAGCAGTGAAGTCCGGAATGAGCAGTTCTTC | CASSEVRNEQFF
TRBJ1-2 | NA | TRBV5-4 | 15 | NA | TGTGCCAGCAGTCACCGGCTTCGGGGGGCATGGGGCTACACCTTC | CASSHRLRGAWGYTF
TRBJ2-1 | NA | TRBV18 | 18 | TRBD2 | TGTGCCAACCCAAGAGCCCCTGTACTAGCGGGCTCCTACAATGAGCAGTTCTTC | CANPRAPVLAGSYNEQFF
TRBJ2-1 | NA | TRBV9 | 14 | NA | TGTGCCAGCAGCTCCCGGACAGTTTCCAATGAGCAGTTCTTC | CASSSRTVSNEQFF
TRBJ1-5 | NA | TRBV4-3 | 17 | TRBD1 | TGCGCCAGCAGCCAGGGCGTCCGGGACAGAAGTACGGAGCCCCAGCATTTT | CASSQGVRDRSTEPQHF
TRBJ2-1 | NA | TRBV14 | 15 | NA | TGTGCCAGCAGCCAAGGATTAAGCTCCTACAATGAGCAGTTCTTC | CASSQGLSSYNEQFF
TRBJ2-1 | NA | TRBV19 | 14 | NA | TGTGCCAGTAGTATACAGGGGTCTTACAATGAGCAGTTCTTC | CASSIQGSYNEQFF
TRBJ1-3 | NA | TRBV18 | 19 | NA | TGTGCCAGCTCTCTTACAGCCCGGGACATCTCAGGTTCTGGAAACACCATATATTTT | CASSLTARDISGSGNTIYF
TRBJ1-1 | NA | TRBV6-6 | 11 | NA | TGTGCCAGCAGTTACTCGTCGGAAGCTTTCTTT | CASSYSSEAFF
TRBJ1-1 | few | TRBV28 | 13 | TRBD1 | TGTGCCAGCAGTTGGCAGGGGGGCACTGAAGCTTTCTTT | CASSWQGGTEAFF
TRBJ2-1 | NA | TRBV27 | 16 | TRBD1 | TGTGCCAGCAGTTTATTCCAGGGGGCGCGTCGGAATGAGCAGTTCTTC | CASSLFQGARRNEQFF
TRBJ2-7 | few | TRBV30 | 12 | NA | TGTGCCTGGAGAGACGTATCCTACGAGCAGTACTTC | CAWRDVSYEQYF
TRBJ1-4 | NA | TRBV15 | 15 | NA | TGTGCCACCAGCAACCCCCCCGGGCTAAATGAAAAACTGTTTTTT | CATSNPPGLNEKLFF
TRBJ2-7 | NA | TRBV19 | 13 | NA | TGTGCCAGTAGTATAGCGGAAGCCTACGAGCAGTACTTC | CASSIAEAYEQYF
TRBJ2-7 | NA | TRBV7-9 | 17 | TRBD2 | TGTGCCAGCAGCTTACCGACTAGCGGAAGCTTCTTCTACGAGCAGTACTTC | CASSLPTSGSFFYEQYF
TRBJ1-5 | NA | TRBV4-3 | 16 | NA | TGCGCCAGCAGCCATGGCCCTCGGCACTACGATCAGCCCCAGCATTTT | CASSHGPRHYDQPQHF
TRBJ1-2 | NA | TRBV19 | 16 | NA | TGTGCCAGTAGTGATCCCGGGACACTTAACAACTATGGCTACACCTTC | CASSDPGTLNNYGYTF
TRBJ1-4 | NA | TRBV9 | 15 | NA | TGTGCCAGCAGCGTAGGGGACCGCCTCAATGAAAAACTGTTTTTT | CASSVGDRLNEKLFF
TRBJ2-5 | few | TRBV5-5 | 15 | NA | TGTGCCAGCAGCTTGGAGGGGCACGCTAGAGAGACCCAGTACTTC | CASSLEGHARETQYF
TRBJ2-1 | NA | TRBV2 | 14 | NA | TGTGCCAGCAGTGATGAGGGAAAGGGTCTCGGTCGAGTCTTC | CASSDEGKGLGRVF
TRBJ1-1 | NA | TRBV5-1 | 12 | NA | TGCGCCAGCAGCTCGGACAGCCCTGAAGCTTTCTTT | CASSSDSPEAFF
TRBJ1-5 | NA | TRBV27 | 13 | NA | TGTGCCAGCAGTTTCGGAGGGCTTCAGCCCCAGCATTTT | CASSFGGLQPQHF
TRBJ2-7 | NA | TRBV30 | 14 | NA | TGTGCCTGGAGTCCGGTCCTTGAATCCTACGAGCAGTACTTC | CAWSPVLESYEQYF
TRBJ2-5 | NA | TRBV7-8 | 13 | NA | TGTGCCAGCATACCTCATGGGGCTGGGGAGCAGTACTTC | CASIPHGAGEQYF
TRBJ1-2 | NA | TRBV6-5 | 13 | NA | TGTGCCAGCAGTTACTCAGGTTCCGATGGCTACACCTTC | CASSYSGSDGYTF
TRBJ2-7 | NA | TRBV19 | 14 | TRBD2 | TGTGCCAGTAGCTGGACTAGTGTATCCTACGAGCAGTACTTC | CASSWTSVSYEQYF
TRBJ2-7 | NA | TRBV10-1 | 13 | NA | TGCGCCAGCAGCTACCCTCCCCCCCACGAGCAGTACTTC | CASSYPPPHEQYF
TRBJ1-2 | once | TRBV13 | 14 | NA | TGTGCCAGCAGCTTAGACATGGCTAACTATGGCTACACCTTC | CASSLDMANYGYTF
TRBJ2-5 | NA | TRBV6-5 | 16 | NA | TGTGCCAGCAGTTACTCGATGGCGGACATCCAAGAGACCCAGTACTTC | CASSYSMADIQETQYF
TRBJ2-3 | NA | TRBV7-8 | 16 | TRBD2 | TGTGCCAGCAGCTTAGCTCTAGCGGTGAGCACAGATACGCAGTATTTT | CASSLALAVSTDTQYF
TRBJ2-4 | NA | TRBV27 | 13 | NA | TGTGCCAGCAGTGACGGGGTTTGGAACATTCAGTACTTC | CASSDGVWNIQYF
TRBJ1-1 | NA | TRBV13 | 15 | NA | TGTGCCAGCAGCCCTGGGGGGCCTATGAACACTGAAGCTTTCTTT | CASSPGGPMNTEAFF
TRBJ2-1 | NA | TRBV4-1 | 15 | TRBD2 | TGCGCCAGCAGTCTAGCGGGAGGGTTAGGGAATGAGCAGTTCTTC | CASSLAGGLGNEQFF
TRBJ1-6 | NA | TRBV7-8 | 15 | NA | TGTGCCAGCAGCCTGACGGCTGGATATAATTCACCCCTCCACTTT | CASSLTAGYNSPLHF
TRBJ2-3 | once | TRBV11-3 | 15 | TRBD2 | TGTGCCAGCAGCCGAGTGACTAGCGGAACAGATACGCAGTATTTT | CASSRVTSGTDTQYF
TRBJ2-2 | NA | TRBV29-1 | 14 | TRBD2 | TGCAGCGTTGAGGGCGGGAGCTACACCGGGGAGCTGTTTTTT | CSVEGGSYTGELFF
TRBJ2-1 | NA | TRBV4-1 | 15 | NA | TGCGCCAGCAGCCAAGATGGGGCTAGATCGCCTGAGCAGTTCTTC | CASSQDGARSPEQFF
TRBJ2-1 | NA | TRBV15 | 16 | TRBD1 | TGTGCCACCAGCAGAGATAGTCAGGGGGACTACAATGAGCAGTTCTTC | CATSRDSQGDYNEQFF
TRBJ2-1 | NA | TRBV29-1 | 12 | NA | TGCAGCGTTGAAGATCTGGGCAATGAGCAGTTCTTC | CSVEDLGNEQFF
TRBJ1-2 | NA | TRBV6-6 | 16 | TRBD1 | TGTGCCAGCAGTTACCCCTTGGACAGGGGGCTATACGGCTACACCTTC | CASSYPLDRGLYGYTF
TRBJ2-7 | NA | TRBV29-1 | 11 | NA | TGCAGCGCTGGGAGCCCCTACGAGCAGTACTTC | CSAGSPYEQYF
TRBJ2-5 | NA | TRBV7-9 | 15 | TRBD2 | TGTGCCAGCAGCGCCGGGACTAGCGGGAGTGAGACCCAGTACTTC | CASSAGTSGSETQYF
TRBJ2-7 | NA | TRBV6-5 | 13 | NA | TGTGCCAGCAGTTACTCGCCTTCCCACGAGCAGTACTTC | CASSYSPSHEQYF
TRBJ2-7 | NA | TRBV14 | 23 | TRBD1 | TGTGCCAGCAGCCTCGGACAGGGAGGCCCGATTGGGGATTTCGATTGGGGCCCCTACGAGCAGTACTTC | CASSLGQGGPIGDFDWGPYEQYF
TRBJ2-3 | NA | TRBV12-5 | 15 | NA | TGTGCTAGTGGTTCCGGGGTTCGTGGCACAGATACGCAGTATTTT | CASGSGVRGTDTQYF
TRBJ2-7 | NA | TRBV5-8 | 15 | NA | TGTGCCAGCAGCTTGGGGGTGACTTCAGCCTACGAGCAGTACTTC | CASSLGVTSAYEQYF
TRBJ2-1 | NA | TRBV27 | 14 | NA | TGTGCCAGCAGTTTAAGCCCTAGAACTAATGAGCAGTTCTTC | CASSLSPRTNEQFF